Listed below are T cell receptor beta chains from one sample, sequenced in a study of T cells after yellow fever vaccination. TCRdb itself ran the 5' RACE reads through MiXCR, one entry per CDR3 protein. The sample shows about 500,000 distinct CDR3 sequences, less than 20% of them seen only once. The sample was PBMCs, taken less than 6 days after the first yellow fever vaccination. The receptors derive from a man between 18 and 35 years old who received the YFV17D yellow fever vaccine. The CDR3 runs from the conserved cysteine through the conserved F or W. Each record gives: clone size, J gene, D gene, V gene, CDR3 protein, CDR3 DNA. D genes are given only for firm matches. Clone sizes are given selectively: once, few, many, or a class where the clone is expanded.

>.|TRBJ1-4|TRBD1|TRBV20-1
CSAYPLYRQGGEKLFF
TGCAGTGCTTATCCTCTATACCGACAGGGTGGTGAAAAACTGTTTTTT
>few|TRBJ2-1|.|TRBV5-1
CASSLEAPALNEQFF
TGCGCCAGCAGCTTGGAGGCACCGGCCCTAAATGAGCAGTTCTTC
>many|TRBJ2-1|.|TRBV7-2
CASSSGFPGSSYNEQFF
TGTGCCAGCAGCTCAGGATTCCCGGGGAGCTCCTACAATGAGCAGTTCTTC
>few|TRBJ1-1|TRBD1|TRBV6-1
CASSPGQGDPEAFF
TGTGCCAGCAGCCCCGGGCAGGGGGACCCTGAAGCTTTCTTT
>few|TRBJ2-6|.|TRBV10-3
CAIRGINSGANVLTF
TGTGCCATCAGGGGGATTAACTCTGGGGCCAACGTCCTGACTTTC
>few|TRBJ1-1|.|TRBV6-5
CASSYRGLLGAFF
TGTGCCAGCAGTTACCGGGGTCTTCTCGGAGCTTTCTTT
>.|TRBJ2-1|TRBD1|TRBV6-2/TRBV6-3
CASSYHRGYNEQFF
TGTGCCAGCAGTTACCACAGGGGCTACAATGAGCAGTTCTTC
>.|TRBJ1-4|.|TRBV4-2
CASSQTNGGNEKLFF
TGTGCCAGCAGCCAAACCAATGGGGGGAATGAAAAACTGTTTTTT
>few|TRBJ1-2|.|TRBV5-1
CASSLNSEFGYTF
TGCGCCAGCAGCTTGAATTCGGAGTTTGGCTACACCTTC
>.|TRBJ2-5|.|TRBV7-2
CASSLVAPPGETQYF
TGTGCCAGCAGCTTAGTTGCTCCCCCCGGAGAGACCCAGTACTTC
>many|TRBJ2-3|.|TRBV2
CASSDSTDTQYF
TGTGCCAGCAGTGACAGCACAGATACGCAGTATTTT
>few|TRBJ2-5|TRBD2|TRBV6-1
CASSEGGLAGGFGTQYF
TGTGCCAGCAGTGAAGGCGGGCTAGCGGGGGGTTTCGGGACCCAGTACTTC
>.|TRBJ2-7|.|TRBV9
CASSEGLGGEQYF
TGTGCCAGCAGTGAGGGACTGGGGGGCGAGCAGTACTTC
>few|TRBJ1-6|TRBD1|TRBV5-1
CASSSTGAPNSPLHF
TGCGCCAGCAGCTCGACAGGGGCGCCTAATTCACCCCTCCACTTT
>.|TRBJ1-1|.|TRBV7-3
CASSLFSGLGTEAFF
TGTGCCAGCAGCTTATTTTCGGGGTTGGGCACTGAAGCTTTCTTT
>few|TRBJ2-5|TRBD1|TRBV20-1
CSARQGSRETQYF
TGCAGTGCCCGACAGGGATCAAGAGAGACCCAGTACTTC
>few|TRBJ2-5|TRBD2|TRBV20-1
CSAKPSGQETQYF
TGCAGTGCTAAACCTAGCGGGCAAGAGACCCAGTACTTC
>.|TRBJ2-5|.|TRBV27
CASSPWGSQETQYF
TGTGCCAGCTCCCCGTGGGGATCCCAAGAGACCCAGTACTTC
>many|TRBJ1-1|.|TRBV7-2
CASILGSGRGAFF
TGTGCCAGCATCCTCGGCTCGGGACGGGGAGCTTTCTTT
>few|TRBJ1-1|.|TRBV6-1
CASTPQFPEAFF
TGTGCCAGCACCCCGCAGTTCCCTGAAGCTTTCTTT
>few|TRBJ2-3|TRBD2|TRBV4-1
CASSQRTSLITDTQYF
TGCGCCAGCAGCCAAAGGACTAGCTTAATCACAGATACGCAGTATTTT
>few|TRBJ2-2|TRBD1|TRBV4-1
CASSQPGQGATGELFF
TGCGCCAGCAGCCAACCGGGACAGGGGGCCACCGGGGAGCTGTTTTTT
>once|TRBJ2-2|.|TRBV7-8
CASSLANQGATNPGELFF
TGTGCCAGCAGCTTAGCTAACCAGGGTGCAACGAACCCCGGGGAGCTGTTTTTT
>few|TRBJ2-2|TRBD2|TRBV29-1
CSVVGGAVGGELFF
TGCAGCGTTGTCGGGGGGGCCGTTGGCGGGGAGCTGTTTTTT